These 24 T cell receptor beta chains share one sample of origin, sequenced in a study of shared clonotypes between healthy human individuals. Repertoires were generated with immunoSEQ multiplex PCR, while TCRdb's copy carries only in-frame clones and drops some. The data hold about 1.1 million clones, with around three quarters observed a single time. Sequencing input: memory CD4+ T cells from PBMCs. The sample's subset: CD45RA-negative fraction. These receptors came from a man aged 18 to 29 in good health. Some clones in this sample may be carry-over from other donors' samples.

This clone came up once. The chain links TRBV7-2 to TRBJ1-1, with TRBD1 identical over 7 bases. Germline lookup yields CDR1 SGHTA and CDR2 FQGNSA. The CDR3 has 13 amino acids. V trimming: 3 bases; J trimming: 7 bases; junction bases outside the gene matches: 5. The CDR3 reads CASSLLGQLEAFF. The CDR3 DNA follows: TGTGCCAGCAGCTTGCTGGGACAGCTTGAAGCTTTCTTT.

This chain uses TRBV5-1 with TRBJ2-3; D might be TRBD1 (5 bases). This CDR3 is built from 12 residues. V lost 3 bases to trimming and J lost 6 bases, with 8 bases between them. Germline CDR1 is SGHRS and CDR2 is YFSETQ. CDR3 coding DNA: TGCGCCAGCAGCTCCTCAGGGGATACGCAGTATTTT. Its protein is CASSSSGDTQYF. The whole variable domain, filled in from reference TRBV5-1 and TRBJ2-3, reads KAGVTQTPRYLIKTRGQQVTLSCSPISGHRSVSWYQQTPGQGLQFLFEYFSETQRNKGNFPGRFSGRQFSNSRSEMNVSTLELGDSALYLCASSSSGDTQYFGPGTRLTVL.

This CDR3 reads CASSRTVATEAFF. DNA of the CDR3: TGTGCCAGCTCAAGGACAGTCGCGACTGAAGCTTTCTTT. The chain joins TRBV18 to TRBJ1-1; possible D gene TRBD1, 6 bases. CDR3 size: 13 residues. The germline V gene has CDR1 KGHSH and CDR2 LQKENI. V was shortened by 5 bases and J by 5 bases, with 12 bases between the two germline ends.

CDR3 sequence: CASSRSSSGNTIYF. As DNA, the CDR3 is TGTGCCAGTAGCAGGTCCTCCTCTGGAAACACCATATATTTT. The chain has TRBV19 and TRBJ1-3, with no clear D. Trimming shortened V by 6 bases and J by 0 bases, and 9 bases separated the two germline ends. This CDR3 is 14 amino acids long. Germline CDR1 reads LNHDA; CDR2 reads SQIVND (reference sequence).

V and J are TRBV7-6 and TRBJ1-1; weak D call: TRBD1 (5 bases). V gave up 5 bases and J gave up 4 bases, with 14 bases separating them. The length of the CDR3 is 14 residues. Germline V gene sequence: CDR1 SGHVS, CDR2 FNYEAQ. The CDR3 DNA reads as TGTGCCAGCAGCCTCCAGAGTGGGGGCACTGAAGCTTTCTTT. Residues: CASSLQSGGTEAFF.

The J gene is TRBJ2-5, the V gene TRBV11-2, with TRBD1 matching 9 bases. V dropped 2 bases and J dropped 6; count of bases not matched to a gene: 4. The CDR3 covers 14 residues. The germline gives CDR1 SGHAT, CDR2 FQNNGV. CDR3 sequence: CASSLRTGEQTQYF. The CDR3 DNA is TGTGCCAGCAGCTTAAGGACAGGGGAACAGACCCAGTACTTC.

To note about this clone: A far larger clone differs by one base, so this is likely a read error. This chain uses TRBV29-1 with TRBJ1-1; TRBD1 aligns across 7 bases. This CDR3 comprises 12 residues. Germline V lookup: CDR1 SQVTM, CDR2 ANQGSEA. V was clipped by 7 bases and J by 1 base; unmatched bases: 3. The CDR3 coding sequence is TGCAGCGCGGGACAGCAGAACACTGAAGCTTTCTTT. Residues: CSAGQQNTEAFF.

The gene calls are TRBV5-6 and TRBJ1-2; D ambiguous. The CDR3 consists of 15 residues. V lost 5 bases, J lost 0 bases, and 14 bases lay in between. Germline V gene lookup returns CDR1 SGHDT and CDR2 YYEEEE. The CDR3 sequence: CASREAGKSNYGYTF. As DNA, the CDR3 is TGTGCCAGCAGGGAGGCCGGGAAGTCTAACTATGGCTACACCTTC. Supplemented by reference TRBV5-6 and TRBJ1-2, the full variable domain reads DAGVTQSPTHLIKTRGQQVTLRCSPKSGHDTVSWYQQALGQGPQFIFQYYEEEERQRGNFPDRFSGHQFPNYSSELNVNALLLGDSALYLCASREAGKSNYGYTFGSGTRLTVV.

This clone has a handful of counts. The chain has TRBV28 and TRBJ2-1; 7 bases are shared with TRBD2. CDR3 length equals 16 residues. V lost 1 base to trimming and J lost 8 bases; unmatched junction nucleotides: 11. Germline V lookup: CDR1 MDHEN, CDR2 SYDVKM. The chain's CDR3 is CASSLSHGGSVDEQFF. DNA of the CDR3: TGTGCCAGCAGTTTATCCCACGGCGGGAGTGTCGATGAGCAGTTCTTC.

As for this clone: A read error may account for a junction end that differs from germline. The chain uses TRBV5-3 and TRBJ1-4, with D perhaps TRBD1 (6 bases). TRBV5-3 is sorted into the ORF group, with uncertain function. The CDR3 is 15 amino acids. CDR3 amino acids: CARSLKDSENAKLFF. The CDR3 coding sequence is TGTGCCAGAAGCTTAAAGGACAGTGAGAATGCAAAACTGTTTTTT.

This chain uses TRBV30 with TRBJ1-1; TRBD1 matches 8 bases. Per germline, CDR1 GTSNPN and CDR2 SVGIG (reference sequence). Germline trimming cut 8 bases from V and 4 bases from J; bases unmatched to any gene: 9. The CDR3 length is 13 residues. DNA of the CDR3: TGTGCCCTCGTACGCAGGGGGCTCACTGAAGCTTTCTTT. This encodes CALVRRGLTEAFF.

This rearrangement joins TRBV10-3 to TRBJ2-7, with D hard to call. The CDR3 extends over 12 amino acids. V lost 7 bases and J 4 bases, leaving 11 bases between the germline ends. CDR1 and CDR2 (germline): ENHRY, SYGVKD. The CDR3 region has the DNA TGTGCCATCAAGAGCGCACAGTACGAGCAGTACTTC. Translating it yields CAIKSAQYEQYF.

On this clone: This probably arose from a read error, given a far larger clone one base away. The chain joins TRBV18 to TRBJ2-5, with TRBD1 as a possible D gene (5 bases). The CDR3 has 13 amino acids. Between the trimmed V and J ends, which lost 6 bases and 5 bases, there was a span of 13 bases. Germline CDR1 reads KGHSH; CDR2 reads LQKENI. The CDR3 DNA reads TGTGCCAGCTCCGGCAGTGGGGCCGAGACCCAGTACTTC. It specifies CASSGSGAETQYF.

This clone was observed a single time. The chain recombines TRBV18 with TRBJ2-1; a weak D match, TRBD2 (6 bases). The CDR3 extends over 18 amino acids. Per germline, CDR1 KGHSH and CDR2 LQKENI. Trimming took 4 bases from V and 6 from J, leaving 25 bases between them. CDR3 in DNA: TGTGCCAGCTCACTTTATCACCCAACTAGCCTGGCGCCCAATGAGCAGTTCTTC. Translated: CASSLYHPTSLAPNEQFF.

This clone was seen once. This rearrangement joins TRBV6-5 to TRBJ1-3, with 7 bases lining up with TRBD1. This CDR3 is 14 amino acids long. V trimming: 4 bases; J trimming: 2 bases; junction bases outside the gene matches: 2. Germline V gene lookup returns CDR1 MNHEY and CDR2 SVGAGI. The CDR3 coding sequence is TGTGCCAGCAGTTCAGACAGGGCTGGAAACACCATATATTTT. Protein sequence: CASSSDRAGNTIYF.

Concerning this clone: Other DNA sequences from this sample encode an identical CDR3 as well. The gene calls are TRBV7-9 and TRBJ1-1; D is uncertain. Germline V lookup: CDR1 SEHNR, CDR2 FQNEAQ (reference sequence). V lost 3 bases, J lost 0 bases, and 5 bases lay in between. This CDR3 is built from 13 residues. The CDR3 is CASSFQVNTEAFF. DNA of the CDR3: TGTGCCAGCAGCTTCCAAGTGAACACTGAAGCTTTCTTT.

This clone has ten or more counts. Other nucleotide sequences from this sample produce the same CDR3. The CDR3 nucleotides are TGTGCCAGAAGCTTGGTACCTTACTTC. Translating gives CARSLVPYF. This chain connects TRBV5-3 to TRBJ2-7; D not resolved. TRBV5-3 is an ORF for which the function is uncertain. V was clipped by 0 bases and J by 13 bases, with 5 bases between them. The CDR3 is 9 residues long.

This sequence joins TRBV10-3 and TRBJ1-3; 10 bases line up with TRBD1. With V trimmed by 6 bases and J by 4 bases, 9 bases remained unmatched. CDR1 ENHRY and CDR2 SYGVKD come from the germline V gene. The CDR3 extends over 16 amino acids. Here the CDR3 DNA reads TGTGCCATCAGCCCAGACAGGGGGCGAACAGGAAACACCATATATTTT. It encodes CAISPDRGRTGNTIYF.

The chain carries TRBV10-1 and TRBJ1-1, with no clear D. CDR1 is WNHNN and CDR2 is SYGVQD in the germline V gene (reference sequence). This CDR3 contains 13 residues. The germline V and J ends were trimmed by 6 bases and 0 bases, with 8 bases remaining between them. The CDR3, as DNA: TGCGCCAGCAGACAGAATTTGAACACTGAAGCTTTCTTT. The encoded protein is CASRQNLNTEAFF.

J is TRBJ2-1 and V is TRBV5-1, with TRBD1 matching 8 bases. The CDR3 length is 13 residues. The junction had 10 bases not matched to a gene; V was cut back by 9 bases and J by 8 bases. Germline assignment: CDR1 SGHRS and CDR2 YFSETQ. CDR3 DNA: TGCGCCACCTCCGGACAGGGAAGCGATGAGCAGTTCTTC. It specifies CATSGQGSDEQFF.

The gene calls are TRBV2 and TRBJ1-5; D is unresolved. The germline V and J ends were trimmed by 7 bases and 6 bases, with 13 bases remaining between them. Germline V lookup: CDR1 SNHLY, CDR2 FYNNEI. The CDR3 is 13 residues long. The CDR3 DNA follows: TGTGCCAGCAATGGTCCGGGATTTCAGCCCCAGCATTTT. Encoded protein: CASNGPGFQPQHF.

The chain joins TRBV18 to TRBJ1-2; D possibly corresponds to TRBD1 (5 bases). This CDR3 has 14 residues. Germline V CDR1 and CDR2: KGHSH, LQKENI. The V end was cut by 1 base, the J end by 7 bases, with 13 bases between. For the CDR3, the DNA is TGTGCCAGCTCACCACGACAGAAAAAAGGTGGCTACACCTTC. It encodes CASSPRQKKGGYTF.

Details on this clone: The same CDR3 also results from other DNA sequences found in this sample. The chain couples TRBV7-9 to TRBJ1-5; D is undetermined. Germline CDR1 is SEHNR and CDR2 is FQNEAQ (reference sequence). The CDR3 consists of 12 residues. V was cut by 1 base and J by 7 bases, with 5 bases left in between. CDR3 residues: CASSLGQQPQHF. The CDR3 nucleotides are TGTGCCAGCAGCTTAGGGCAACAGCCCCAGCATTTT.

In DNA, the CDR3 is TGTGCCTGGGGCGCGGGTTCCACAGATACGCAGTATTTT. This gives the protein CAWGAGSTDTQYF. The V gene is TRBV30, the J gene TRBJ2-3; D perhaps matches TRBD2 (5 bases). Per the germline V gene, CDR1 is GTSNPN and CDR2 is SVGIG (reference sequence). Trimming left V 5 bases short and J 2 bases short, with 11 bases between. The CDR3 has 13 amino acids.